Here is one TCR beta chain with its context. Its antigen is still unknown. The germline V gene has CDR1 SGHDN and CDR2 FVKESK. The CDR3 spans 15 residues. Deletions cut 0 bases from V and 6 bases from J, with 13 bases between. This record comes from a study of T cells in Graves' hyperthyroidism and ophthalmopathy. Points from the study as a whole: A model using 13 V-J features told ophthalmopathy apart from stable hyperthyroidism. Before onset, by a median of 6.5 months, the model predicted ophthalmopathy.

There were TCR beta CDR3 regions amplified from RNA transcripts. The study used the HTBI primer set for a first-round RT-PCR of the TCR CDR3. Each CDR3 protein is one row after TCRdb ran MiXCR on the multiplex PCR reads. The top ten clones hold approximately 56% of a sample with around 210,000 distinct CDR3 sequences, around 17% of them seen once. The sequence was collected from a woman in her 50s with Graves' hyperthyroidism. Sequencing was carried out using blood. The chain links TRBV14 to TRBJ2-3; D gene ambiguous. CDR3 in DNA: TGTGCCAGCAGCCAAGATCGGTGGTCCGGGGATACGCAGTATTTT. This sequence encodes CASSQDRWSGDTQYF.